Each of the 26 T cell receptor beta chains below was sequenced from the same sample in a study of cytomegalovirus exposure and HLA in healthy donors. The PCR employed 60 Vbeta primers together with 13 Jbeta primers. TCRdb's table, derived via immunoSEQ multiplex PCR, lists solely in-frame clones and lacks some. The sample records approximately 170,000 clones, roughly 80% being singletons. Material for sequencing was PBMCs. These receptors originate from a male donor in good health and CMV-seronegative.

The chain joins TRBV6-4 to TRBJ1-6; no clear D gene. From germline, CDR1 is MRHNA and CDR2 SNTAGT. This CDR3 is 16 amino acids long. Trimming left V 2 bases short and J 0 bases short, with 8 bases between. CDR3 sequence: CASSDPASSYNSPLHF. In DNA, the CDR3 is TGTGCCAGCAGTGACCCGGCTAGCTCCTATAATTCACCCCTCCACTTT.

The J gene is TRBJ2-3, the V gene TRBV7-2; TRBD2 matches 11 bases. Unmatched junction bases numbered 6, after V lost 6 bases and J lost 7 bases. CDR3 length equals 14 residues. Germline CDR1 SGHTA, CDR2 FQGNSA. The CDR3 DNA sequence: TGTGCCAGCAGTGTTAGCGGGGGGGCAAATACGCAGTATTTT. Protein: CASSVSGGANTQYF.

This chain connects TRBV6-5 to TRBJ1-1, with 10 positions matching TRBD1. The trim removed 2 bases at V and 1 base at J, leaving 4 bases unmatched. Germline-derived CDR1 and CDR2 are MNHEY and SVGAGI. The CDR3 extends over 16 amino acids. The CDR3 DNA follows: TGTGCCAGCAGTTACGGACAGGGGGTAAAGAACACTGAAGCTTTCTTT. Translation gives CASSYGQGVKNTEAFF.

The rearrangement uses TRBV6-1 and TRBJ2-3; a weak D match, TRBD1 (6 bases). V lost 3 bases and J lost 0, with 10 bases in between. In germline, CDR1 is MNHNS, CDR2 SASEGT. The CDR3 has 15 amino acids. CDR3 loop: CASSDRGHSTDTQYF. DNA for the CDR3: TGTGCCAGCAGTGACAGGGGACATAGCACAGATACGCAGTATTTT.

The chain couples TRBV27 to TRBJ2-5; TRBD2 might be the D (7 bases). The J call is in doubt because the DNA end fits TRBJ2-7 better. The CDR3 totals 14 residues. Germline V gene sequence: CDR1 MNHEY, CDR2 SMNVEV (reference sequence). The CDR3 DNA reads TGTGCCAGCAGTTTAAGGGGGGGGACCTACGAGCAGTACTTC. This sequence encodes CASSLRGGTYEQYF.

The chain couples TRBV6-1 to TRBJ1-4; 7 bases align to TRBD1. The germline gives CDR1 MNHNS, CDR2 SASEGT. This CDR3 is built from 15 residues. With V trimmed by 6 bases and J by 7 bases, 11 bases remained unmatched. CDR3 coding DNA: TGTGCCAGCAGGTACAGGGGTGGGGGAGGTGAAAAACTGTTTTTT. It encodes CASRYRGGGGEKLFF.

The chain couples TRBV19 to TRBJ1-1; D is unresolved. The ends were cut back, 3 bases at V and 4 bases at J, with 12 bases in the middle. The CDR3 is made up of 14 amino acids. CDR1 is LNHDA and CDR2 is SQIVND in the germline V gene (reference sequence). The CDR3 coding sequence is TGTGCCAGTAGTATGATGGCGGGGAGCACTGAAGCTTTCTTT. Translated: CASSMMAGSTEAFF.

Comment on this clone: One end of the junction varies from germline; a read error may be responsible. This same CDR3 is encoded by further DNA sequences in the sample. This sequence joins TRBV13 and TRBJ1-2; TRBD1 might be the D (5 bases). The CDR3 has 16 residues. Germline CDR1 PRHDT, CDR2 FYEKMQ (reference sequence). CDR3 residues: CASSFRATGNNYGYTF. As DNA, the CDR3 is TGTGCCAGCAGCTTCAGGGCCACTGGAAATAACTACGGCTACACCTTC.

V and J are TRBV15 and TRBJ2-7, with TRBD1 matching over 7 bases. Germline CDR1 LNHNV, CDR2 YYDKDF (reference sequence). The CDR3 is 15 amino acids. Trimming took 0 bases from V and 4 from J; bases not matched to a gene: 6. CDR3 DNA: TGTGCCACCAGCAGAGAGAGGGGACAGAGTTACGAGCAGTACTTC. Residues: CATSRERGQSYEQYF.

The rearrangement links TRBV5-1 to TRBJ1-2; maybe TRBD1 (6 bases). The CDR3 has 13 residues. V was trimmed by 4 bases and J by 3 bases, leaving 10 bases between them. The germline V gene has CDR1 SGHRS and CDR2 YFSETQ. The CDR3 DNA reads as TGCGCCAGCAGCCCAGGGGTTGACTATGGCTACACCTTC. It translates to CASSPGVDYGYTF.

This chain uses TRBV9 with TRBJ1-4; 7 bases agree with TRBD1. Germline loops: CDR1 SGDLS, CDR2 YYNGEE. V shed 3 bases and J 7 bases; nucleotides not matched to a gene: 18. This CDR3 comprises 18 residues. The CDR3 sequence is CASSEGAGTYGLSEKLFF. In nucleotides, the CDR3 is TGTGCCAGCAGCGAGGGGGCCGGGACCTACGGCCTAAGTGAAAAACTGTTTTTT.

The rearrangement joins TRBV6-5 to TRBJ1-2, with TRBD1 identical over 12 bases. There are 14 residues in the CDR3. The V gene's germline CDR1 is MNHEY and CDR2 SVGAGI. Trimming took 5 bases from V and 5 from J; bases not matched to a gene: 3. The CDR3 sequence: CASSAGQGAYGYTF. The CDR3 bases are TGTGCCAGCAGTGCGGGACAGGGGGCATATGGCTACACCTTC.

The rearrangement uses TRBV6-1 and TRBJ1-2; TRBD1 matches at 8 bases. The V and J ends lost 4 bases and 2 bases, in that order; junction bases with no gene match: 6. The CDR3 contains 15 residues. CDR1 and CDR2 (germline): MNHNS, SASEGT. The CDR3 loop is CASSGYRGMNYGYTF. DNA for the CDR3: TGTGCCAGCAGTGGATACAGGGGGATGAACTATGGCTACACCTTC.

This clone has just a few counts. V gene TRBV25-1 combines with J gene TRBJ1-2; TRBD1 aligns across 9 bases. The CDR3 is made up of 17 amino acids. V gave up 1 base and J gave up 4 bases; unmatched junction bases: 10. Germline assignment: CDR1 MGHDK and CDR2 SYGVNS. Here the CDR3 DNA reads TGTGCCAGCAGTGAATCCACGGGACAGGGCATCGGCTATGGCTACACCTTC. Its protein product is CASSESTGQGIGYGYTF.

This rearrangement joins TRBV4-1 to TRBJ2-7; 12 bases map to TRBD2. This CDR3 contains 15 residues. The V gene end was trimmed by 2 bases and the J gene end by 2 bases; junction bases not matched to a gene: 1. The germline V gene has CDR1 MGHRA and CDR2 YSYEKL. CDR3 sequence: CASSQLAGGTYEQYF. The CDR3, as DNA: TGCGCCAGCAGCCAACTAGCGGGGGGGACCTACGAGCAGTACTTC.

V usage is TRBV2 and J usage is TRBJ1-4; D uncertain. Germline CDR1 is SNHLY and CDR2 is FYNNEI. CDR3 length equals 15 residues. V shed 7 bases and J shed 0 bases, with 12 bases lying between them. The CDR3 is CASKPLSATNEKLFF. CDR3 in DNA: TGTGCCAGCAAGCCGTTAAGCGCAACTAATGAAAAACTGTTTTTT.

The CDR3 region is CASSSPRGANSYNEQFF. DNA of the CDR3: TGTGCCAGCAGTTCCCCCAGGGGAGCGAACTCCTACAATGAGCAGTTCTTC. The V gene is TRBV27, the J gene TRBJ2-1, with D perhaps TRBD1 (6 bases). Trimming shortened V by 4 bases and J by 0 bases, and 16 bases separated the two germline ends. CDR3 length: 17 amino acids. Germline assignment: CDR1 MNHEY and CDR2 SMNVEV (reference sequence).

The CDR3 DNA is TGTGCCAGCAGTCTAGGGACAATGAACACTGAAGCTTTCTTT. Its translation: CASSLGTMNTEAFF. V gene TRBV2 combines with J gene TRBJ1-1, with D tentatively TRBD1 (6 bases). This CDR3 contains 14 residues. V lost 5 bases and J 0 bases, leaving 10 bases between the germline ends. CDR1 is SNHLY, CDR2 FYNNEI, per germline. The full variable domain, its missing parts supplied by reference TRBV2 and TRBJ1-1, is EPEVTQTPSHQVTQMGQEVILRCVPISNHLYFYWYRQILGQKVEFLVSFYNNEISEKSEIFDDQFSVERPDGSNFTLKIRSTKLEDSAMYFCASSLGTMNTEAFFGQGTRLTVV.

The chain combines TRBV7-2 with TRBJ1-2, with D perhaps matching TRBD1 (6 bases). The CDR3 is made up of 13 amino acids. Germline CDR1 and CDR2: SGHTA and FQGNSA. The V and J ends lost 2 bases and 6 bases respectively, with 10 bases between them. The CDR3 DNA reads TGTGCCAGCAGCTTACCGCCAGGGGATGGCTACACCTTC. Residues: CASSLPPGDGYTF.

V and J are TRBV9 and TRBJ2-7; possible D gene TRBD2, 7 bases. CDR3 length: 14 residues. Trimming shortened V by 0 bases and J by 2 bases, and 9 bases separated the two germline ends. Germline V gives CDR1 SGDLS, CDR2 YYNGEE. The CDR3 region has the DNA TGTGCCAGCAGCGTAGCGGGGGGCACCTACGAGCAGTACTTC. The encoded protein is CASSVAGGTYEQYF.

This clone was counted between two and nine times. The DNA of the CDR3 is TGTGCCAGCAGCCGGCGGGGGGCCAACTCCGGGGAGCTGTTTTTT. This translates into CASSRRGANSGELFF. The chain joins TRBV7-6 to TRBJ2-2, with TRBD2 identical over 8 bases. V gave up 5 bases and J gave up 6 bases; unmatched junction bases: 8. Germline CDR1 SGHVS, CDR2 FNYEAQ. The CDR3 runs to 15 residues.

This clone was detected once. The V and J genes are TRBV5-4 and TRBJ2-2; perhaps TRBD2 as D (6 bases). V was pared by 4 bases and J by 1 base, with 17 bases between. Germline V gene sequence: CDR1 SGHNT, CDR2 YYREEE (reference sequence). The CDR3 totals 17 residues. The CDR3 region is CASSPTGVGVNTGELFF. In nucleotides, the CDR3 is TGTGCCAGCAGCCCCACGGGGGTGGGGGTGAACACCGGGGAGCTGTTTTTT.

V gene TRBV10-2 combines with J gene TRBJ1-2; D ambiguous. Looked up from germline, CDR1 is WSHSY and CDR2 is SAAADI. CDR3 length: 11 amino acids. CDR3 residues: CAGSGSYGYTF. DNA for the CDR3: TGCGCGGGCTCAGGAAGCTATGGCTACACCTTC.

Remarks on this clone: Distinct nucleotide sequences in the sample also encode this CDR3. The chain carries TRBV2 and TRBJ2-7, with D possibly being TRBD2 (5 bases). From germline, CDR1 is SNHLY and CDR2 FYNNEI. The CDR3 loop spans 12 amino acids. V lost 8 bases and J lost 2, with 10 bases in between. Here the CDR3 reads CASAGRTYEQYF. The CDR3 nucleotides read TGTGCCAGCGCGGGCCGTACCTACGAGCAGTACTTC.

The genes are TRBV5-8 and TRBJ1-2; unclear D gene. The germline V gene encodes CDR1 SGHTS and CDR2 YDEGEE. V gave up 4 bases and J gave up 2 bases, with 12 bases separating them. The CDR3 is 14 amino acids. The CDR3 is CASSPGLSNYGYTF. In DNA, the CDR3 is TGTGCCAGCAGCCCAGGACTGTCCAACTATGGCTACACCTTC.

The chain uses TRBV4-3 and TRBJ2-7; TRBD1 is a possible D gene (6 bases). This CDR3 is 16 amino acids long. Germline V gene lookup returns CDR1 LGHNA and CDR2 YSLEER. V was cut by 0 bases and J by 6 bases, with 18 bases left in between. CDR3 nucleotides: TGCGCCAGCAGCCAAGAGTGGGGCAGGGGTTTAAGCGAGCAGTACTTC. Translated: CASSQEWGRGLSEQYF.